A selection of T cell receptor beta chains follows, all from one sample in a study of PD-1 blockade in classical Hodgkin lymphoma. This table comes from immunoSEQ multiplex PCR, and its TCRdb copy is limited to in-frame clones, with some not included. The sample lists tens of thousands of clones; 90% were seen once. This material consisted of peripheral blood mononuclear cells (PBMCs), taken before the fourth cycle of nivolumab. These TCRs come from a human donor with classical Hodgkin lymphoma. Each CDR3 is given with its conserved first and last residue. A D gene is named only where the DNA matches it firmly. Clone size, where shown, is once, few, many, or a class for clones that have expanded.

>TRBD2|NA|TRBV10-2|TRBJ2-3|20
CASSRIPGLAGASAADTQYF
TGCGCCAGCAGTCGCATACCGGGACTAGCGGGAGCCAGTGCGGCAGATACGCAGTATTTT
>NA|NA|TRBV5-6|TRBJ1-4|15
CASSLGPVKNEKLFF
TGTGCCAGCAGCTTGGGGCCGGTGAAGAATGAAAAACTGTTTTTT
>TRBD2|NA|TRBV2|TRBJ2-5|15
CASRGTSGVQETQYF
TGTGCCAGCAGGGGGACTAGCGGGGTCCAAGAGACCCAGTACTTC
>NA|NA|TRBV27|TRBJ1-2|16
CASSLEGDRHNYGYTF
TGTGCCAGCAGCCTTGAGGGAGACAGGCACAACTATGGCTACACCTTC
>NA|NA|TRBV5-1|TRBJ1-2|14
CASSLAGVSDGYTF
TGCGCCAGCAGCTTGGCCGGGGTGTCGGATGGCTACACCTTC
>NA|NA|TRBV9|TRBJ1-6|14
CASSVDGTGSPLHF
TGTGCCAGCAGCGTAGATGGAACTGGTTCACCCCTCCACTTT
>NA|once|TRBV30|TRBJ1-4|13
CAWSQPRTEKLFF
TGTGCCTGGAGTCAACCTAGGACAGAAAAACTGTTTTTT
>TRBD2|NA|TRBV14|TRBJ2-7|15
CASSSGASGAYEQYF
TGTGCCAGCAGCTCTGGGGCTAGCGGTGCCTACGAGCAGTACTTC
>TRBD2|NA|TRBV7-6|TRBJ2-2|17
CASSLGLAGEGTGELFF
TGTGCCAGCAGCCTAGGACTAGCGGGAGAGGGTACCGGGGAGCTGTTTTTT
>NA|NA|TRBV4-1|TRBJ2-2|16
CASSHAKGPGPGELFF
TGCGCCAGCAGCCACGCTAAAGGGCCAGGGCCCGGGGAGCTGTTTTTT
>NA|once|TRBV10-3|TRBJ2-7|14
CAIRAEDILYEQYF
TGTGCCATCAGGGCGGAGGACATTCTCTACGAGCAGTACTTC
>NA|once|TRBV5-4|TRBJ1-2|17
CASSFRRDWDSPTGYTF
TGTGCCAGCAGCTTCAGGCGAGATTGGGACTCCCCTACTGGCTACACCTTC
>NA|once|TRBV18|TRBJ2-5|15
CASSPPLGGAETQYF
TGTGCCAGCTCACCACCACTCGGAGGGGCAGAGACCCAGTACTTC
>NA|NA|TRBV12-5|TRBJ2-3|12
CASGFGLDTQYF
TGTGCTAGTGGTTTTGGACTAGATACGCAGTATTTT
>NA|NA|TRBV6-6|TRBJ2-7|13
CASSGQISYEQYF
TGTGCCAGCAGTGGACAGATCTCCTACGAGCAGTACTTC
>NA|NA|TRBV21-1|TRBJ2-7|17
CASSARLAGGISYEQYF
TGTGCCAGCAGCGCGCGACTAGCGGGAGGGATTTCCTACGAGCAGTACTTC
>NA|NA|TRBV6-6|TRBJ2-2|13
CASMNPNTGELFF
TGTGCCAGCATGAATCCGAACACCGGGGAGCTGTTTTTT
>TRBD2|NA|TRBV29-1|TRBJ2-1|18
CSVVSLGLAGGSYNEQFF
TGCAGCGTTGTCTCCCTGGGACTAGCGGGAGGCTCCTACAATGAGCAGTTCTTC
>TRBD1|NA|TRBV6-1|TRBJ1-2|15
CASSVGTGGFYGYTF
TGTGCCAGCAGTGTTGGGACAGGAGGTTTCTATGGCTACACCTTC
>TRBD2|NA|TRBV18|TRBJ2-3|17
CASSPWLVAGSTDTQYF
TGTGCCAGCTCACCATGGCTTGTAGCGGGAAGCACAGATACGCAGTATTTT
>TRBD1|once|TRBV7-7|TRBJ1-1|13
CASSRDRETEAFF
TGTGCTAGCAGCCGGGACAGGGAAACTGAAGCTTTCTTT
>NA|once|TRBV5-1|TRBJ2-7|11
CASRLDYEQYF
TGCGCCAGCAGGCTGGACTACGAGCAGTACTTC
>TRBD1|NA|TRBV9|TRBJ2-7|14
CASSAGQGRGEQYF
TGTGCCAGCAGCGCCGGACAGGGAAGGGGCGAGCAGTACTTC
>NA|NA|TRBV5-4|TRBJ2-4|14
CASSLEPTSDIQYF
TGTGCCAGCAGCTTGGAGCCGACATCGGACATTCAGTACTTC
>NA|once|TRBV7-9|TRBJ1-4|14
CASSWVLGNEKLFF
TGTGCCAGCAGCTGGGTATTAGGTAATGAAAAACTGTTTTTT
>NA|once|TRBV19|TRBJ1-3|17
CASSIAQGQNSGNTIYF
TGTGCCAGTAGTATAGCTCAGGGACAAAACTCTGGAAACACCATATATTTT
>TRBD1|NA|TRBV2|TRBJ1-4|16
CASSAADRGLSEKLFF
TGTGCCAGCAGTGCGGCCGACAGGGGGCTTAGTGAAAAACTGTTTTTT
>NA|NA|TRBV5-1|TRBJ2-5|17
CASSFYRSGQGLETQYF
TGCGCCAGCAGCTTCTATAGGTCGGGGCAGGGTCTGGAGACCCAGTACTTC
>NA|NA|TRBV19|TRBJ2-7|16
CATPLGGDLRTYEQYF
TGTGCCACCCCATTGGGTGGAGACTTAAGGACCTACGAGCAGTACTTC
>TRBD2|NA|TRBV4-2|TRBJ2-2|16
CASSLTSGMYTGELFF
TGTGCCAGCAGCTTAACTAGCGGCATGTACACCGGGGAGCTGTTTTTT
>TRBD2|NA|TRBV7-9|TRBJ2-2|17
CASSLAHRREQSGELFF
TGTGCCAGCAGCTTAGCCCATCGGCGGGAGCAGTCCGGGGAGCTGTTTTTT
>TRBD1|NA|TRBV27|TRBJ2-7|13
CASSTPGQGISYF
TGTGCCAGCAGTACCCCGGGACAGGGAATTTCGTACTTC
>NA|NA|TRBV27|TRBJ2-1|15
CASSLGRVASNEQFF
TGTGCCAGCAGTTTAGGTCGGGTTGCCTCCAATGAGCAGTTCTTC
>NA|NA|TRBV28|TRBJ2-1|11
CASSWHNEQFF
TGTGCCAGCAGTTGGCACAATGAGCAGTTCTTC
>NA|NA|TRBV2|TRBJ1-1|12
CARRLMNTEAFF
TGTGCCAGACGATTGATGAACACTGAAGCTTTCTTT
>TRBD2|NA|TRBV9|TRBJ2-7|15
CASSVGGGVAYEQYF
TGTGCCAGCAGCGTTGGGGGAGGGGTGGCCTACGAGCAGTACTTC
>TRBD2|once|TRBV29-1|TRBJ2-7|17
CSVVTPSTSGRIDEQYF
TGCAGCGTTGTTACCCCCTCGACTAGCGGGAGAATCGACGAGCAGTACTTC